These 26 T cell receptor beta chains were sequenced from one sample in a study of vaccination and CD4 T cells after COVID-19. As for treatment: roughly 10-day PBMC culture with coronavirus spike peptide pools or control peptides (ViraFEST assay). Cultured CD4+ T cell DNA was sequenced using the Oncomine TCR Beta short-read assay. TCRdb re-called the PCR reads through MiXCR, storing one row per CDR3 protein. The repertoire has some 12,000 distinct CDR3 sequences, 30% of them found once; the top ten carry around 22%. These TCRs' antigens remain unknown. Sequencing used cultured CD4+ T cells from blood. These receptors all stem from a human donor with COVID-19.

The chain employs TRBV7-2 and TRBJ2-5; unclear D gene. Deletions cut 1 base from V and 4 bases from J, with 13 bases between. The CDR3 has 15 residues. Germline loops: CDR1 SGHTA, CDR2 FQGNSA. The CDR3: CASSLDPNYPETQYF. In DNA, the CDR3 is TGTGCCAGCAGCTTAGATCCCAACTACCCAGAGACCCAGTACTTC.

The chain employs TRBV6-1 and TRBJ1-2; D is possibly TRBD1 (5 bases). The CDR3 has 15 amino acids. V was shortened by 3 bases and J by 5 bases, with 16 bases between the two germline ends. From germline, CDR1 is MNHNS and CDR2 SASEGT. This CDR3 reads CASSEVNGGIYGYTF. Written as DNA, the CDR3 is TGTGCCAGCAGTGAGGTGAACGGGGGGATATATGGCTACACCTTC.

The CDR3 DNA sequence: TGTGCCAGCAGCGAAACAGGGGGCACTGAAGCTTTCTTT. Protein: CASSETGGTEAFF. The rearrangement joins TRBV7-3 to TRBJ1-1; TRBD1 matches at 8 bases. CDR1 is SGHTA and CDR2 is FQGTGA in the germline V gene. Trimming removed 5 bases from V and 4 bases from J; junction bases left unmatched: 3. This CDR3 region has 13 residues. The full variable domain, in which reference TRBV7-3 and TRBJ1-1 provide the parts outside the CDR3, is GAGVSQTPSNKVTEKGKYVELRCDPISGHTALYWYRQSLGQGPEFLIYFQGTGAADDSGLPNDRFFAVRPEGSVSTLKIQRTERGDSAVYLCASSETGGTEAFFGQGTRLTVV.

The genes are TRBV5-4 and TRBJ2-7, with 8 bases that match TRBD1. Germline V gene sequence: CDR1 SGHNT, CDR2 YYREEE (reference sequence). V shed 3 bases, J shed 10 bases, and the junction held 9 bases outside the gene matches. The length of the CDR3 is 13 residues. In DNA, the CDR3 is TGTGCCAGCAGCTCGGACGACAGGGGTATTCAGTACTTC. It translates to CASSSDDRGIQYF. Drawing the rest from reference TRBV5-4 and TRBJ2-7, the complete variable domain is ETGVTQSPTHLIKTRGQQVTLRCSSQSGHNTVSWYQQALGQGPQFIFQYYREEENGRGNFPPRFSGLQFPNYSSELNVNALELDDSALYLCASSSDDRGIQYFGPGTRLTVT.

This clonotype was counted between two and nine times. The chain joins TRBV2 to TRBJ1-5; the match to TRBD1 covers 8 bases. The CDR3 has 12 amino acids. Germline CDR1 reads SNHLY; CDR2 reads FYNNEI. After removal of 6 bases from V and 6 bases from J, the junction contained 1 base not matched to a gene. CDR3 sequence reads: CASSQGAQPQHF. The CDR3 nucleotides are TGTGCCAGCAGCCAGGGGGCTCAGCCCCAGCATTTT.

The chain joins TRBV12-5 to TRBJ1-3; D unresolved. CDR1 is LGHNT, CDR2 FRNRAP, per germline. The CDR3 extends over 14 amino acids. V lost 6 bases to trimming and J lost 0 bases, with 9 bases between them. The CDR3 nucleotides are TGTGCTAGTGGGCAGGATTACTCTGGAAACACCATATATTTT. Its protein is CASGQDYSGNTIYF.

V and J are TRBV5-1 and TRBJ1-2; no firm D call. This CDR3 region has 13 residues. Germline V lookup: CDR1 SGHRS, CDR2 YFSETQ. V was pared by 4 bases and J by 4 bases, with 11 bases between. The CDR3 protein is CASSQTDLYGYTF. CDR3 bases: TGCGCCAGCAGCCAAACAGACCTCTATGGCTACACCTTC.

This clonotype was picked up a small number of times. V usage is TRBV7-6 and J usage is TRBJ2-3; the D is unclear. V was cut by 7 bases and J by 4 bases, with 18 bases left in between. Germline assignment: CDR1 SGHVS and CDR2 FNYEAQ. This CDR3 region has 15 residues. CDR3 residues: CASTTGADSPDTQYF. CDR3 DNA sequence: TGTGCCAGCACCACGGGCGCCGACTCCCCAGATACGCAGTATTTT. Looking up the rest from reference TRBV7-6 and TRBJ2-3 gives the full variable domain: GAGVSQSPRYKVTKRGQDVALRCDPISGHVSLYWYRQALGQGPEFLTYFNYEAQQDKSGLPNDRFSAERPEGSISTLTIQRTEQRDSAMYRCASTTGADSPDTQYFGPGTRLTVL.

This clonotype was seen only a few times. The rearrangement links TRBV6-1 to TRBJ2-7; 9 nucleotides agree with TRBD2. CDR1 is MNHNS, CDR2 SASEGT, per germline. The CDR3 contains 16 residues. V shed 6 bases and J 2 bases; nucleotides not matched to a gene: 11. The CDR3 DNA sequence: TGTGCCAGCAGCACCACCCCCCAGCGGGGGGCCTACGAGCAGTACTTC. Protein sequence: CASSTTPQRGAYEQYF.

This clonotype was counted a few times. The chain has TRBV23-1 and TRBJ1-4, with D maybe TRBD1 (6 bases). TRBV23-1 is an ORF, with its function uncertain. The CDR3 has 16 amino acids. The V and J ends lost 4 bases and 8 bases respectively, with 20 bases between them. This CDR3 is CASSLEWGPGDEKLFF. The CDR3 DNA sequence: TGCGCCAGCAGTCTCGAATGGGGTCCAGGGGACGAAAAACTGTTTTTT.

This clonotype occurred a few times. This chain links TRBV7-2 with TRBJ1-3; D is possibly TRBD1 (5 bases). This CDR3 is built from 15 residues. Trimming cost V 3 bases and J 4 bases, with 13 bases left between them. Germline assignment: CDR1 SGHTA and CDR2 FQGNSA. CDR3 region: CASSFEAGRGNTIYF. Written as DNA, the CDR3 is TGTGCCAGCAGCTTTGAAGCAGGGAGGGGAAACACCATATATTTT. Full variable domain (remainder filled in from reference TRBV7-2 and TRBJ1-3): GAGVSQSPSNKVTEKGKDVELRCDPISGHTALYWYRQSLGQGLEFLIYFQGNSAPDKSGLPSDRFSAERTGGSVSTLTIQRTQQEDSAVYLCASSFEAGRGNTIYFGEGSWLTVV.

This chain joins TRBV6-1 and TRBJ1-5; possibly TRBD1 for D (6 bases). The CDR3 spans 14 residues. Germline CDR1 is MNHNS and CDR2 is SASEGT. Trimming took 9 bases from V and 2 from J, leaving 14 bases between them. CDR3 protein: CASRGGGGNQPQHF. In DNA, the CDR3 is TGTGCCAGTCGGGGGGGGGGCGGCAATCAGCCCCAGCATTTT.

V is TRBV18 and J is TRBJ1-5, with D uncertain. Germline V CDR1 and CDR2: KGHSH, LQKENI. Trimming stripped 3 bases from V and 5 bases from J, with 11 bases between. This CDR3 has 14 residues. The chain's CDR3 is CASSPEGPYQPQHF. DNA of the CDR3: TGTGCCAGCTCACCTGAAGGGCCCTATCAGCCCCAGCATTTT. The whole variable domain, remainder taken from reference TRBV18 and TRBJ1-5, is NAGVMQNPRHLVRRRGQEARLRCSPMKGHSHVYWYRQLPEEGLKFMVYLQKENIIDESGMPKERFSAEFPKEGPSILRIQQVVRGDSAAYFCASSPEGPYQPQHFGDGTRLSIL.

This clonotype is large (0.1 to 1%) within its sample. This chain connects TRBV24-1 to TRBJ1-1, with D maybe TRBD1 (6 bases). In germline, CDR1 is KGHDR, CDR2 SFDVKD. The CDR3 is 13 residues long. Trimming took off 8 bases at V and 6 bases at J, with 15 bases between the two ends. The DNA for the CDR3 is TGTGCCACCATGAGGGGGGGTTCGGCTGAAGCTTTCTTT. Translated, it gives CATMRGGSAEAFF.

The count of this clonotype is one. CDR3 protein: CASSVDAGGRADYGYTF. In DNA form, the CDR3 reads TGTGCCAGCAGCGTAGACGCCGGAGGACGCGCGGACTATGGCTACACCTTC. V gene TRBV2 combines with J gene TRBJ1-2; D is unresolved. This CDR3 is 17 amino acids long. Germline assignment: CDR1 SNHLY and CDR2 FYNNEI. With 6 bases removed from V and 3 bases from J, the gap between germline ends came to 23 bases.

This clonotype was detected only a few times. The CDR3: CASSDPAGVGNTIYF. CDR3 DNA sequence: TGTGCCAGCAGTGATCCAGCCGGGGTCGGAAACACCATATATTTT. The chain combines TRBV25-1 with TRBJ1-3; no firm D call. The CDR3 is 15 residues long. Germline V gene sequence: CDR1 MGHDK, CDR2 SYGVNS. V lost 3 bases and J 4 bases, leaving 13 bases between the germline ends.

This clonotype occurred a few times. In DNA, the CDR3 is TGTGCCAGCAGGATTGACAGGGATTATGGCTACACCTTC. It yields the protein CASRIDRDYGYTF. J is TRBJ1-2 and V is TRBV28; 7 bases line up with TRBD1. The CDR3 is 13 amino acids. From germline, CDR1 is MDHEN and CDR2 SYDVKM. The V and J ends lost 6 bases and 5 bases, in that order; junction bases with no gene match: 6.

The CDR3 DNA sequence: TGCAGTGCTACGTCCGCCTCTAGCGGCCTTCACAATGAGCAGTTCTTC. Translating gives CSATSASSGLHNEQFF. The V call is TRBV20-1, the J call TRBJ2-1; 7 positions agree with TRBD2. From germline, CDR1 is DFQATT and CDR2 SNEGSKA (reference sequence). Trimming at V came to 4 bases and at J to 5 bases, leaving 14 bases not matched to a gene. The CDR3 sequence is 16 residues long.

This clonotype was found a few times. The chain recombines TRBV10-1 with TRBJ2-3; 11 positions match TRBD2. The V gene's germline CDR1 is WNHNN and CDR2 SYGVQD (reference sequence). The CDR3 extends over 16 amino acids. The junction had 3 bases not matched to a gene; V was cut back by 2 bases and J by 2 bases. CDR3 protein: CASSEGSGGATDTQYF. CDR3 bases: TGCGCCAGCAGTGAGGGTAGCGGGGGGGCCACAGATACGCAGTATTTT.

This clonotype turned up a few times. V gene TRBV19 combines with J gene TRBJ1-2; TRBD1 is a possible D gene (6 bases). Per germline, CDR1 LNHDA and CDR2 SQIVND (reference sequence). This CDR3 comprises 13 residues. With 6 bases removed from V and 4 bases from J, the gap between germline ends came to 12 bases. As DNA, the CDR3 is TGTGCCAGTAGCACCCAGGACAGCTATGGCTACACCTTC. Amino acid sequence: CASSTQDSYGYTF.

The rearrangement links TRBV12-3 or TRBV12-4 to TRBJ2-3; TRBD2 matches 8 bases. The CDR3 covers 14 residues. Trimming at V came to 8 bases and at J to 4 bases, leaving 8 bases not matched to a gene. CDR3 amino acids: CASSFGRGADTQYF. For the CDR3, the DNA is TGTGCCAGCTCATTCGGGCGGGGGGCAGATACGCAGTATTTT.

This clonotype came up a few times. The V call is TRBV20-1, the J call TRBJ2-5; 7 nucleotides align to TRBD1. Germline CDR1 DFQATT, CDR2 SNEGSKA (reference sequence). The CDR3 covers 15 residues. V lost 2 bases and J lost 5; bases outside the gene matches: 11. The CDR3 nucleotides are TGCAGTGCTAGAATCCCGACAGGGTTTGGGGAGACCCAGTACTTC. Protein: CSARIPTGFGETQYF.

The chain is built from TRBV6-1 and TRBJ2-1; no reliable D call. This CDR3 region has 11 residues. CDR1 is MNHNS, CDR2 SASEGT, per germline. V was shortened by 7 bases and J by 5 bases, with 6 bases between the two germline ends. CDR3 DNA: TGTGCCAGCACCACTAACAATGAGCAGTTCTTC. This sequence encodes CASTTNNEQFF.

The gene calls are TRBV11-3 and TRBJ2-6, with a tentative D call TRBD1 (6 bases). CDR1 and CDR2 (germline): SGHNT, YENEEA. The CDR3 length is 15 residues. V lost 8 bases and J lost 3, with 14 bases in between. The chain's CDR3 is CASGKGGNGANVLTF. CDR3 nucleotides: TGTGCCAGCGGGAAAGGGGGAAATGGGGCCAACGTCCTGACTTTC.

The J gene is TRBJ1-5, the V gene TRBV12-5, with TRBD1 as a possible D gene (5 bases). The CDR3 has 13 amino acids. Per the germline V gene, CDR1 is LGHNT and CDR2 is FRNRAP. Trimming took 11 bases from V and 5 from J, leaving 16 bases between them. The CDR3 protein is CALPGTQYQPQHF. The CDR3 DNA reads as TGTGCTCTCCCGGGGACCCAATATCAGCCCCAGCATTTT. Full variable domain (rest looked up from reference TRBV12-5 and TRBJ1-5): DARVTQTPRHKVTEMGQEVTMRCQPILGHNTVFWYRQTMMQGLELLAYFRNRAPLDDSGMPKDRFSAEMPDATLATLKIQPSEPRDSAVYFCALPGTQYQPQHFGDGTRLSIL.

The chain combines TRBV5-8 with TRBJ1-2; possible D gene TRBD1, 5 bases. Germline V gene lookup returns CDR1 SGHTS and CDR2 YDEGEE. V lost 1 base to trimming and J lost 7 bases, with 23 bases between them. This CDR3 region has 17 residues. The CDR3 sequence is CASSLPRIRGRAFGYTF. CDR3 DNA sequence: TGTGCCAGCAGCTTGCCGCGGATCCGGGGCAGGGCCTTTGGCTACACCTTC.